A single sample is the source of the 17 T cell receptor beta chains below, sequenced in a study of blood T cell repertoires in COVID-19. Only in-frame clones appear in the TCRdb table, and some are missing; sequencing was by immunoSEQ multiplex PCR. The sample has approximately 270,000 clones; 70% to 85% are singletons. The material sequenced was peripheral blood. These receptors all come from a man aged 80 or over with acute or convalescent COVID-19.

V and J are TRBV6-5 and TRBJ2-2; unclear D gene. V gave up 6 bases and J gave up 3 bases, with 11 bases separating them. The CDR3 extends over 14 amino acids. Germline lookup yields CDR1 MNHEY and CDR2 SVGAGI. CDR3 sequence (DNA): TGTGCCAGCAGGGCGCGGAGATACACCGGGGAGCTGTTTTTT. Protein sequence: CASRARRYTGELFF.

The chain recombines TRBV11-2 with TRBJ2-5, with D possibly being TRBD2 (5 bases). This CDR3 is built from 18 residues. Germline loops: CDR1 SGHAT, CDR2 FQNNGV. V lost 3 bases, J lost 5 bases, and 25 bases lay in between. In DNA, the CDR3 is TGTGCCAGCAGCTTGGCCCTCTCAAAGCGACTATCAGCCGAGACCCAGTACTTC. Translated, it gives CASSLALSKRLSAETQYF.

This sequence joins TRBV24-1 and TRBJ1-5; D might be TRBD1 (5 bases). The CDR3 contains 13 residues. The germline gives CDR1 KGHDR, CDR2 SFDVKD. V gave up 4 bases and J gave up 3 bases, with 6 bases separating them. The CDR3 bases are TGTGCCACCAGTGACAGGGACAATCAGCCCCAGCATTTT. Amino acids: CATSDRDNQPQHF.

The chain links TRBV7-2 to TRBJ2-1; D might be TRBD2 (5 bases). V dropped 1 base and J dropped 5 bases, with 6 bases sitting between them. This CDR3 spans 13 amino acids. Germline CDR1 is SGHTA and CDR2 is FQGNSA. DNA of the CDR3: TGTGCCAGCAGCTTAGAGCGGAACAATGAGCAGTTCTTC. It codes for CASSLERNNEQFF.

This sequence joins TRBV2 and TRBJ1-5, with D possibly TRBD1 on 6 matching bases. Germline CDR1 and CDR2: SNHLY and FYNNEI. V was trimmed by 4 bases and J by 4 bases, leaving 14 bases between them. This CDR3 region has 15 residues. The CDR3 bases are TGTGCCAGCAGTGGAGCAGACAGGAAAAATCAGCCCCAGCATTTT. Protein sequence: CASSGADRKNQPQHF. Full variable domain (remainder filled in from reference TRBV2 and TRBJ1-5): EPEVTQTPSHQVTQMGQEVILRCVPISNHLYFYWYRQILGQKVEFLVSFYNNEISEKSEIFDDQFSVERPDGSNFTLKIRSTKLEDSAMYFCASSGADRKNQPQHFGDGTRLSIL.

The V call is TRBV5-1, the J call TRBJ2-2, with 8 nucleotides matching TRBD2. CDR1 and CDR2 from the germline V gene are SGHRS and YFSETQ. This CDR3 has 16 residues. The junction had 4 bases not matched to a gene; V was cut back by 2 bases and J by 1 base. The CDR3: CASSFRAGVNTGELFF. The DNA of the CDR3 is TGCGCCAGCAGCTTCCGAGCGGGAGTGAACACCGGGGAGCTGTTTTTT.

The chain is built from TRBV5-4 and TRBJ2-7, with 7 bases lining up with TRBD2. This CDR3 has 16 residues. Germline loops: CDR1 SGHNT, CDR2 YYREEE (reference sequence). The V segment lost 3 bases and the J segment 7 bases; nucleotides outside the gene matches: 16. CDR3 amino acids: CASSSWGEGRPGEQYF. CDR3 sequence (DNA): TGTGCCAGCAGCTCGTGGGGGGAGGGCCGACCAGGGGAGCAGTACTTC.

The chain has TRBV27 and TRBJ2-3, with a tentative D call TRBD1 (5 bases). CDR1 and CDR2 from the germline V gene are MNHEY and SMNVEV (reference sequence). The CDR3 runs to 13 residues. V lost 5 bases and J lost 5, with 11 bases in between. The CDR3 loop reads CASSPAGRDTQYF. The CDR3 DNA follows: TGTGCCAGCAGTCCCGCAGGGCGAGATACGCAGTATTTT.

As DNA, the CDR3 is TGTGCCACCTCGACTCCTCCTGCTAACTATGGCTACACCTTC. The encoded protein is CATSTPPANYGYTF. V gene TRBV24-1 combines with J gene TRBJ1-2; no clear D. V lost 9 bases and J lost 0, with 13 bases in between. The germline V gene encodes CDR1 KGHDR and CDR2 SFDVKD. This CDR3 has 14 amino acids.

This clone was recorded only once. The chain combines TRBV5-1 with TRBJ1-1; 8 bases match TRBD1. CDR1 and CDR2 from the germline V gene are SGHRS and YFSETQ. V dropped 0 bases and J dropped 5; count of bases not matched to a gene: 9. The CDR3 has 16 residues. In nucleotides, the CDR3 is TGCGCCAGCAGCTTGGCGGGGCAGGGGGCGGGGACTGAAGCTTTCTTT. Encoded protein: CASSLAGQGAGTEAFF.

This chain uses TRBV18 with TRBJ1-3; D remains ambiguous. Germline CDR1 reads KGHSH; CDR2 reads LQKENI. The CDR3 covers 14 residues. The germline V and J ends were trimmed by 6 bases and 2 bases, with 11 bases remaining between them. The DNA for the CDR3 is TGTGCCAGCTCCCTTCCTCCCCCTGGAAACACCATATATTTT. Translating it yields CASSLPPPGNTIYF.

The chain carries TRBV9 and TRBJ2-2, with 8 bases matching TRBD2. The ends lost 2 bases at V and 4 bases at J; junction bases unmatched: 7. This CDR3 has 16 residues. Germline lookup yields CDR1 SGDLS and CDR2 YYNGEE. CDR3 loop: CASSVGGGMSTGELFF. Written as DNA, the CDR3 is TGTGCCAGCAGCGTTGGCGGGGGGATGAGCACCGGGGAGCTGTTTTTT.

The rearrangement joins TRBV30 to TRBJ2-7, with 10 bases that match TRBD1. This CDR3 is 14 amino acids long. With V trimmed by 5 bases and J by 3 bases, 7 bases remained unmatched. CDR1 is GTSNPN, CDR2 SVGIG, per germline (reference sequence). The CDR3 sequence is CAWFIRDRGYEQYF. The CDR3 nucleotides read TGTGCCTGGTTCATCCGGGACAGGGGCTACGAGCAGTACTTC.

The chain carries TRBV6-1 and TRBJ2-7, with 8 bases fitting TRBD2. V dropped 4 bases and J dropped 2; count of bases not matched to a gene: 10. From germline, CDR1 is MNHNS and CDR2 SASEGT. This CDR3 is built from 16 residues. The CDR3, as DNA: TGTGCCAGCAGTGCTACAGGTTCGGGAGGGCCCTACGAGCAGTACTTC. This encodes CASSATGSGGPYEQYF.

This clone was recorded a few times. The rearrangement uses TRBV11-1 and TRBJ2-7, with D perhaps TRBD2 (6 bases). The CDR3 consists of 16 residues. Trimming took 2 bases from V and 6 from J, leaving 20 bases between them. Germline V CDR1 and CDR2: SGHAT, FQDESV (reference sequence). The DNA of the CDR3 is TGTGCCAGCAGCTTATGGTCCCGGGGGACTCCCCTCGAGCAGTACTTC. Amino acid sequence: CASSLWSRGTPLEQYF. The entire variable domain, with the rest obtained from reference TRBV11-1 and TRBJ2-7, is as follows: EAEVAQSPRYKITEKSQAVAFWCDPISGHATLYWYRQILGQGPELLVQFQDESVVDDSQLPKDRFSAERLKGVDSTLKIQPAELGDSAMYLCASSLWSRGTPLEQYFGPGTRLTVT.

V and J are TRBV11-2 and TRBJ1-4; D is uncertain. Germline-derived CDR1 and CDR2 are SGHAT and FQNNGV. With 1 base removed from V and 7 bases from J, the gap between germline ends came to 7 bases. The CDR3 totals 13 residues. The CDR3 DNA is TGTGCCAGCAGCTTAGCCTTTCGTGAAAAACTGTTTTTT. Translating gives CASSLAFREKLFF.

To note about this clone: The sample carries other DNA sequences with the same CDR3. This chain links TRBV30 with TRBJ2-7; TRBD1 is a possible D gene (5 bases). Trimming took off 2 bases at V and 1 base at J, with 6 bases between the two ends. From germline, CDR1 is GTSNPN and CDR2 SVGIG (reference sequence). There are 12 residues in the CDR3. The CDR3 DNA follows: TGTGCCTGGAGTTCAGGGTCCTACGAGCAGTACTTC. This translates into CAWSSGSYEQYF.